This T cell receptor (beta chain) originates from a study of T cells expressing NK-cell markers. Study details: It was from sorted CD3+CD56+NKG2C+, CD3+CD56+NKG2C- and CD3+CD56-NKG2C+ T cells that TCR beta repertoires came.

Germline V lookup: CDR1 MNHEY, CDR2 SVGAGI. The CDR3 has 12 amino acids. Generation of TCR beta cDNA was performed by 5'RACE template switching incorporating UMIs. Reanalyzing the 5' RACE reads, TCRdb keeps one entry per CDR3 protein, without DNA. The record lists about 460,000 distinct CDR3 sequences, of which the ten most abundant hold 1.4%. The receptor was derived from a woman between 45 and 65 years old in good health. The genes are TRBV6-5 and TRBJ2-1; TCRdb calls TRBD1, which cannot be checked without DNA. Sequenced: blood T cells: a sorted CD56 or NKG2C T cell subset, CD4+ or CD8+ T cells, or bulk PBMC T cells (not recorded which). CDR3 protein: CASSPGVNEQFF.